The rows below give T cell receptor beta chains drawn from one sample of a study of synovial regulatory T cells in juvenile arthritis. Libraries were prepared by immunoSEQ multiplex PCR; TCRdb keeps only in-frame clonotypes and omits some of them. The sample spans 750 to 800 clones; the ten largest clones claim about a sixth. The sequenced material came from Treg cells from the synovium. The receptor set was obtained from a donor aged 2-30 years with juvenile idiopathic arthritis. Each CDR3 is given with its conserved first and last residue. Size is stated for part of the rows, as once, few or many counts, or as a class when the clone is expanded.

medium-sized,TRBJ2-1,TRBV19,CASSRSGTLGEQFF
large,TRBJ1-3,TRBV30,CAWNSGRGGNTIYF
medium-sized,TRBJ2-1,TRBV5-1,CASRFQQYNEQFF
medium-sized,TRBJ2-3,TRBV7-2,CASSFTDTQYF
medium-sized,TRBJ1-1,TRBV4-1,CASSQKRYGEGRMNTEAFF
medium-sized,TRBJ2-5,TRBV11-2,CASGNWDQETQYF
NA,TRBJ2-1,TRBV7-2,CASSRGLAYNEQFF
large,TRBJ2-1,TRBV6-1,CASRKGQSEQFF
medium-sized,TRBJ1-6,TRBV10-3,CAIREDNPGTGTNSPLHF
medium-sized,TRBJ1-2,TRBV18,CASSRGTDYGYTF
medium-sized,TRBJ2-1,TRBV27,CASSFGGTPGNEQFF
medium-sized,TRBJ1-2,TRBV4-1,CASSQATGGYGYTF
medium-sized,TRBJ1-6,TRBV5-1,CASSLNGNSPLHF
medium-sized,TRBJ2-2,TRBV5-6,CASKPSPLADPRNTGELFF
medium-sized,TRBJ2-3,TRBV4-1,CASSQDGAGTDTQYF
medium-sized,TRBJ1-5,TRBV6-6,CASSYSVGTGGEPQHF